The 28 T cell receptor beta chains reported below all come from one sample, sequenced in a study of CD8+CD57+ T cells in acquired aplastic anemia. Researchers used genomic DNA as the template to profile TCR beta VDJ and CDR3. TCRdb fed the reads into MiXCR, producing one record per CDR3 protein. This table has approximately 260,000 distinct CDR3 sequences, roughly 82% appearing once. Patients chosen for sequencing had shown CD8+CD57+ cell expansion by flow cytometry. The material sequenced was sorted CD4+, CD8+, or CD8+CD57+ T cells (not recorded which) from PBMCs. Receptors originate from a human donor with aplastic anemia.

V gene TRBV25-1 combines with J gene TRBJ1-1; possible D gene TRBD1, 5 bases. The V and J ends lost 4 bases and 6 bases respectively, with 9 bases between them. In germline, CDR1 is MGHDK, CDR2 SYGVNS. The CDR3 consists of 12 residues. CDR3 sequence (DNA): TGTGCCAGCAGTGTCGGGACCTCTGAAGCTTTCTTT. The encoded protein is CASSVGTSEAFF.

A remark on this clonotype: One junction end does not reproduce the germline sequence, and a read error may be involved. This chain uses TRBV2 with TRBJ1-4; D is unclear. The CDR3 extends over 17 amino acids. Germline CDR1 reads SNHLY; CDR2 reads FYNNEI. The CDR3 here is CASSESYSNQLQHFVDF. The CDR3 DNA reads TGTGCCAGCAGTGAGTCGTATAGCAATCAGCTCCAGCATTTTGTTGATTTT.

This clonotype was seen a handful of times. J is TRBJ1-5 and V is TRBV10-2; 7 bases agree with TRBD1. Germline loops: CDR1 WSHSY, CDR2 SAAADI. The ends lost 8 bases at V and 5 bases at J; junction bases unmatched: 6. The CDR3 loop spans 13 amino acids. CDR3 amino acids: CASGTEVYQPQHF. CDR3 in DNA: TGCGCCAGCGGGACAGAGGTTTATCAGCCCCAGCATTTT.

Comments on this clonotype: The junction differs from germline at one of its ends, possibly a read error. This sequence joins TRBV7-3 and TRBJ2-3, with D possibly TRBD2 on 5 matching bases. The CDR3 extends over 14 amino acids. Germline V gene data show CDR1 as SGHTA and CDR2 as FQGTGA. This chain's CDR3 is CASSPPGSWEATQF. DNA for the CDR3: TGTGCCAGCAGCCCACCGGGGAGCTGGGAAGCGACCCAGTTT.

This clonotype was counted at least ten times. This rearrangement joins TRBV13 to TRBJ2-3; 8 bases are shared with TRBD2. The V segment lost 8 bases and the J segment 6 bases; nucleotides outside the gene matches: 10. Germline V lookup: CDR1 PRHDT, CDR2 FYEKMQ (reference sequence). CDR3 length: 14 amino acids. The CDR3 bases are TGTGCCAGCGGGGACGCGGGAGGTCCCGATACGCAGTATTTT. Translated: CASGDAGGPDTQYF.

This chain connects TRBV19 to TRBJ2-6; D gene ambiguous. Germline V CDR1 and CDR2: LNHDA, SQIVND (reference sequence). The CDR3 loop spans 16 amino acids. Deletions cut 3 bases from V and 2 bases from J, with 11 bases between. The CDR3 loop reads CASSIVWATGANVLTF. CDR3 sequence (DNA): TGTGCCAGTAGTATCGTATGGGCAACTGGGGCCAACGTCCTGACTTTC.

A note on this clonotype: No DNA is shown, since the ends of the CDR3 on it are uncertain; the CDR3 is the one TCRdb lists. V usage is TRBV19 and J usage is TRBJ2-7; the DNA was not compared with TRBD2, the D call given in the table. A total of 16 residues make up the CDR3, ends included. CDR1 LNHDA and CDR2 SQIVND come from the germline V gene (reference sequence). The CDR3 here is CASSIASGAYHEQFFV.

Notes on this clonotype: An end of the junction does not agree with germline; a read error may underlie this. This chain connects TRBV7-8 to TRBJ2-3, with D unclear. This CDR3 region has 13 residues. Germline V CDR1 and CDR2: SGHVS, FQNEAQ. The CDR3 reads CDSRFDGAETQYF. CDR3 DNA: TGTGACAGCAGGTTCGATGGCGCAGAGACGCAGTATTTT.

A note on this clonotype: The final CDR3 position lacks the conserved phenylalanine or tryptophan, pointing to a likely read error. Because the CDR3's place on the DNA is in doubt, the DNA is left out and the CDR3 is given as listed by TCRdb. The chain combines TRBV9 with TRBJ2-1; no check of the table's D call, TRBD2, against the DNA was made. The CDR3 sequence runs 13 residues, both termini included. Germline CDR1 SGDLS, CDR2 YYNGEE. The CDR3 spells CASRQGPAGSLPL.

Note on this clonotype: One end of the junction does not line up with germline, which may come from a read error. The chain has TRBV7-9 and TRBJ2-1; D possibly uses TRBD1 or TRBD2 (5 bases each). The length of the CDR3 is 13 residues. The germline CDR1 and CDR2 sequences are SEHNR and FQNEAQ (reference sequence). The CDR3 spells CASSDGGIRGKYF. In DNA, the CDR3 is TGTGCCAGCAGTGATGGGGGAATCCGTGGGAAGTACTTC.

In its sample, this clonotype was seen once. The junction departs from the called germline gene at one end, perhaps through a read error. This chain joins TRBV7-6 and TRBJ2-3; the match to TRBD2 covers 8 bases. CDR1 and CDR2 from the germline V gene are SGHVS and FNYEAQ. This CDR3 has 14 amino acids. CDR3 bases: TGTGCCAGCAGCCCCGGGACTAGGGCAGTCACGCAGAAGTTT. It specifies CASSPGTRAVTQKF.

Regarding this clonotype: The CDR3 ends on some other residue instead of the conserved phenylalanine or tryptophan, so this is likely a read error. The CDR3 loop is CASSETGAGLYGYTL. DNA of the CDR3: TGTGCCAGCAGCGAGACGGGGGCCGGTCTCTATGGCTACACCCTC. This chain links TRBV25-1 with TRBJ1-2, with a weak D call TRBD1 (6 bases). Trimming took off 6 bases at V and 4 bases at J, with 18 bases between the two ends. This CDR3 region has 15 residues. Germline V gene lookup returns CDR1 MGHDK and CDR2 SYGVNS.

In regard to this clonotype: An end of the junction differs from the germline gene, which may be a read error. The genes are TRBV2 and TRBJ1-1; 7 bases align to TRBD1. The germline gives CDR1 SNHLY, CDR2 FYNNEI. CDR3 size: 17 residues. The CDR3 sequence: CASREGDRQGGNIEAFF. The DNA for the CDR3 is TGTGCCAGCAGGGAGGGGGACCGACAGGGAGGAAACATTGAAGCTTTCTTT. The full variable domain, with the rest looked up from reference TRBV2 and TRBJ1-1, is EPEVTQTPSHQVTQMGQEVILRCVPISNHLYFYWYRQILGQKVEFLVSFYNNEISEKSEIFDDQFSVERPDGSNFTLKIRSTKLEDSAMYFCASREGDRQGGNIEAFFGQGTRLTVV.

Remarks on this clonotype: The CDR3 carries no conserved terminal phenylalanine or tryptophan, so it likely arises from a read error. The chain employs TRBV2 and TRBJ2-6; 7 nucleotides match TRBD2. Germline lookup yields CDR1 SNHLY and CDR2 FYNNEI. The CDR3 extends over 16 amino acids. With 6 bases clipped from V and 4 bases from J, the junction kept 9 bases outside the gene matches. In DNA, the CDR3 is TGTGCCAGCAGGTTAGCGGGTAGCTACGGGGCCAACGTCCTGACTGGC. Amino acids: CASRLAGSYGANVLTG.

This chain uses TRBV20-1 with TRBJ1-5; D unresolved. CDR1 is DFQATT, CDR2 SNEGSKA, per germline (reference sequence). CDR3 length: 14 amino acids. V shed 3 bases and J shed 4 bases, with 13 bases lying between them. The CDR3 reads CSASTGSGNQPQHF. The CDR3 bases are TGCAGTGCTAGTACCGGATCCGGTAATCAGCCCCAGCATTTT.

On this clonotype itself: Given the absence of the conserved phenylalanine or tryptophan at the CDR3 end, a read error is likely. The V call is TRBV15, the J call TRBJ2-7; D is unresolved. The assigned J gene may be wrong: the sequence end matches TRBJ2-5 better. From germline, CDR1 is LNHNV and CDR2 YYDKDF (reference sequence). This CDR3 spans 14 amino acids. In DNA form, the CDR3 reads TGTGCCACCAGCAGAGGCAGCGAGCAAGCGACCCAGTACACC. Translation: CATSRGSEQATQYT.

The V call is TRBV2, the J call TRBJ1-6; the D is unclear. The CDR3 length is 13 residues. Looked up from germline, CDR1 is SNHLY and CDR2 is FYNNEI. V dropped 8 bases and J dropped 4 bases, with 9 bases sitting between them. DNA for the CDR3: TGTGCCAGCCAAACAGATTATAATTCACCCCTCCACTTT. Residues: CASQTDYNSPLHF.

The V and J genes are TRBV7-6 and TRBJ2-7; no definite D call. Deletions cut 3 bases from V and 3 bases from J, with 24 bases between. From germline, CDR1 is SGHVS and CDR2 FNYEAQ. This CDR3 region has 18 residues. The CDR3 loop is CASSLRSYDSPLYYEQYV. The DNA of the CDR3 is TGTGCCAGCAGCTTGCGTTCCTATGATTCACCCCTCTACTACGAGCAGTACGTC.

The CDR3 nucleotides are TGTGCCAGCAGCTTTCAAAGAAGCGGGGGGAGCGATCAAGAGACCCAGTACTTC. Amino acid sequence: CASSFQRSGGSDQETQYF. The chain joins TRBV7-9 to TRBJ2-5; 9 nucleotides agree with TRBD2. V lost 3 bases to trimming and J lost 2 bases; unmatched junction nucleotides: 13. CDR3 length: 18 amino acids. The germline V gene encodes CDR1 SEHNR and CDR2 FQNEAQ (reference sequence).

Of note for this clonotype: This likely comes from a read error, as the CDR3 has no conserved phenylalanine or tryptophan at its end. The limits of the CDR3 on the DNA are not certain, so only TCRdb's listed CDR3 is given. The chain combines TRBV7-2 with TRBJ2-3; TRBD1 is taken as the D call from the table, unchecked against the DNA. 13 amino acids form the CDR3, both terminal residues included. Germline values: CDR1 SGHTA, CDR2 FQGNSA. This CDR3 reads CASSLGAGDTDTQ.

This clonotype came up once. The chain carries TRBV7-3 and TRBJ2-3; 14 nucleotides align to TRBD2. Trimming removed 9 bases from V and 5 bases from J; junction bases left unmatched: 7. Germline CDR1 SGHTA, CDR2 FQGTGA. The CDR3 sequence is 15 residues long. Here the CDR3 reads CARNGTSGSGDTQYF. CDR3 DNA: TGTGCCAGAAACGGGACTAGCGGGAGCGGAGATACGCAGTATTTT.

The chain recombines TRBV7-2 with TRBJ1-2; no clear D. Trimming cost V 5 bases and J 12 bases, with 25 bases left between them. Germline V gene data show CDR1 as SGHTA and CDR2 as FQGNSA. The CDR3 runs to 15 residues. The CDR3 loop reads CASSHRGAEQQYDTF. The CDR3 DNA is TGTGCCAGCAGCCATAGAGGCGCGGAGCAGCAGTACGACACCTTC. The whole variable domain, filled in from reference TRBV7-2 and TRBJ1-2, reads GAGVSQSPSNKVTEKGKDVELRCDPISGHTALYWYRQSLGQGLEFLIYFQGNSAPDKSGLPSDRFSAERTGGSVSTLTIQRTQQEDSAVYLCASSHRGAEQQYDTFGSGTRLTVV.

Of note for this clonotype: Given the absence of the conserved phenylalanine or tryptophan at the CDR3 end, a read error is likely. The DNA is left out, because the CDR3 cannot be placed on it with certainty; the CDR3 is given as TCRdb lists it. CDR3 protein: CASGFGGTAKQYY. The chain employs TRBV7-2 and TRBJ2-3; the table's TRBD1 call for D was not verified on the DNA. In germline, CDR1 is SGHTA, CDR2 FQGNSA. The CDR3 length is 13 residues, termini included.

The V call is TRBV7-8, the J call TRBJ2-3; maybe TRBD2 (6 bases). Germline V gene data show CDR1 as SGHVS and CDR2 as FQNEAQ. The CDR3 runs to 15 residues. The V gene lost 8 bases and the J gene lost 15 bases, with 30 bases spanning the gap. In DNA form, the CDR3 reads TGTGCCAGCGGGGACTGGACCCCAAGCACGCAGTCGTATTATTTT. It is translated as CASGDWTPSTQSYYF.

Of note for this clonotype: In this CDR3 the conserved last residue, phenylalanine or tryptophan, is missing, so a read error is likely. The limits of the CDR3 on the DNA are not certain, so only TCRdb's listed CDR3 is given. The chain is built from TRBV7-9 and TRBJ1-6; the table's D call TRBD1 went unverified against the DNA. Per germline, CDR1 SEHNR and CDR2 FQNEAQ (reference sequence). With termini counted, the CDR3 has 14 amino acids. The CDR3 loop is CASSSDAALSYIHL.

With respect to this clonotype: One junction end does not reproduce the germline sequence, and a read error may be involved. The V gene is TRBV9, the J gene TRBJ1-3; D perhaps matches TRBD1 (6 bases). Germline V gene data show CDR1 as SGDLS and CDR2 as YYNGEE. This CDR3 spans 16 amino acids. As DNA, the CDR3 is TGTGCCACCAGGAGGGCAGGGGCCTACTCTCCAAACCCCATATATTTT. Protein product: CATRRAGAYSPNPIYF.

Of note for this clonotype: At one of its ends the junction is not consistent with the germline gene, which may arise from a read error. This chain uses TRBV11-2 with TRBJ1-1, with TRBD1 as a possible D gene (6 bases). Germline V gene data show CDR1 as SGHAT and CDR2 as FQNNGV. CDR3 length: 11 amino acids. This CDR3 is CASTLGTEAFF. CDR3 bases: TGTGCCAGCACCTTAGGGACAGAAGCTTTCTTT.

Worth noting for this clonotype: A read error may account for a junction end that differs from germline. The chain couples TRBV5-8 to TRBJ2-3; D is possibly TRBD1 (5 bases). CDR1 SGHTS and CDR2 YDEGEE come from the germline V gene. There are 13 residues in the CDR3. The CDR3 DNA reads TGTGCCAGCAGCTTGGGGGGCGGAGATACGCAGTGTTTT. This encodes CASSLGGGDTQCF. Full variable domain (outside the CDR3, taken from reference TRBV5-8 and TRBJ2-3): EAGVTQSPTHLIKTRGQQATLRCSPISGHTSVYWYQQALGLGLQFLLWYDEGEERNRGNFPPRFSGRQFPNYSSELNVNALELEDSALYLCASSLGGGDTQCFGPGTRLTVL.